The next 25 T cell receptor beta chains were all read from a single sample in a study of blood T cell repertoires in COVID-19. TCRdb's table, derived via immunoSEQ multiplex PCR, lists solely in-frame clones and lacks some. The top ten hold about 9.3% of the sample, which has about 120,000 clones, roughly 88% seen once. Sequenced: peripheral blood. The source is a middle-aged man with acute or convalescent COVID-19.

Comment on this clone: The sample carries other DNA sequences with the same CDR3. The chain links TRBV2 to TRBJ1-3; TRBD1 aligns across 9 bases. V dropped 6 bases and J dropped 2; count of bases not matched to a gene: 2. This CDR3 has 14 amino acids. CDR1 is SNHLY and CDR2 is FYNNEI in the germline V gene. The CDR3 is CASSRDRAGNTIYF. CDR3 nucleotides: TGTGCCAGCAGCAGGGACAGGGCTGGAAACACCATATATTTT.

CDR3 protein: CASSSTSGGYDEQFF. The CDR3 DNA reads as TGCGCCAGCAGCTCGACTAGCGGGGGGTATGATGAGCAGTTCTTC. The chain employs TRBV5-1 and TRBJ2-1; 13 bases map to TRBD2. After removal of 3 bases from V and 8 bases from J, the junction contained 5 bases not matched to a gene. The V gene's germline CDR1 is SGHRS and CDR2 YFSETQ. The CDR3 runs 15 residues.

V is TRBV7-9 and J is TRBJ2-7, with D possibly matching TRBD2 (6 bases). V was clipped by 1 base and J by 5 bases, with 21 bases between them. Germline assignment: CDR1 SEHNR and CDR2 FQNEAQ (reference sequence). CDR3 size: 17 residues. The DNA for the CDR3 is TGTGCCAGCAGCTTAGGACTTTCCCCGGACTATAGCAACGAGCAGTACTTC. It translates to CASSLGLSPDYSNEQYF.

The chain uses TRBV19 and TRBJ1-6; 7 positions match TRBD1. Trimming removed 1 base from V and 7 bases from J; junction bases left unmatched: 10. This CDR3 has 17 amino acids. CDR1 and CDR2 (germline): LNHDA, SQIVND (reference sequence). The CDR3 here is CASSIGPGQRFNSPLHF. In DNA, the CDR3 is TGTGCCAGTAGTATAGGTCCGGGACAGAGATTCAATTCACCCCTCCACTTT.

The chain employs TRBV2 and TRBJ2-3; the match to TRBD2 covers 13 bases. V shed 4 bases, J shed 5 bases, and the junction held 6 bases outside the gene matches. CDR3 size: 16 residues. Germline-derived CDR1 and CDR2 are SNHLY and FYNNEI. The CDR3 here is CASSGRGTSGKDTQYF. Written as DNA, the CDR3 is TGTGCCAGCAGTGGCCGCGGGACTAGCGGGAAAGATACGCAGTATTTT.

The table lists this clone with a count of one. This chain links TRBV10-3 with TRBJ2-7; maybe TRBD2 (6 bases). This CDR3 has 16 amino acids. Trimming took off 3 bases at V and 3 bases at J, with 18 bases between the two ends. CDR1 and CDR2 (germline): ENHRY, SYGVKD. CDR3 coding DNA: TGTGCCATCAGTGAATCCTTCCGACTAGAAAACTACGAGCAGTACTTC. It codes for CAISESFRLENYEQYF.

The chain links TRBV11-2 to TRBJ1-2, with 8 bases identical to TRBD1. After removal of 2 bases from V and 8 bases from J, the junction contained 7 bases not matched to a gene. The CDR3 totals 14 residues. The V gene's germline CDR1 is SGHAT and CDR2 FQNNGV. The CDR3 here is CASSLNRGVEGYTF. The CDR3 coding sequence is TGTGCCAGCAGCTTAAACAGGGGGGTAGAGGGCTACACCTTC.

The CDR3: CASSWGGGTGRETQYF. In DNA, the CDR3 is TGTGCCAGCAGCTGGGGGGGCGGGACAGGGAGAGAGACCCAGTACTTC. This chain connects TRBV5-4 to TRBJ2-5, with 9 nucleotides matching TRBD1. This CDR3 has 16 amino acids. Unmatched junction bases numbered 10, after V lost 3 bases and J lost 4 bases. CDR1 SGHNT and CDR2 YYREEE come from the germline V gene (reference sequence). The whole variable domain, filled in from reference TRBV5-4 and TRBJ2-5, reads ETGVTQSPTHLIKTRGQQVTLRCSSQSGHNTVSWYQQALGQGPQFIFQYYREEENGRGNFPPRFSGLQFPNYSSELNVNALELDDSALYLCASSWGGGTGRETQYFGPGTRLLVL.

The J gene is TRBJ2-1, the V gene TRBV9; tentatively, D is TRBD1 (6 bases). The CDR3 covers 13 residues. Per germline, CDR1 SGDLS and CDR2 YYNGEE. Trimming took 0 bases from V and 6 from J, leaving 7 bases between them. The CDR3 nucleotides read TGTGCCAGCAGCGTAGACAGGGTCAATGAGCAGTTCTTC. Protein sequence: CASSVDRVNEQFF. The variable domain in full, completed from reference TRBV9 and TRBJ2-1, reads DSGVTQTPKHLITATGQRVTLRCSPRSGDLSVYWYQQSLDQGLQFLIQYYNGEERAKGNILERFSAQQFPDLHSELNLSSLELGDSALYFCASSVDRVNEQFFGPGTRLTVL.

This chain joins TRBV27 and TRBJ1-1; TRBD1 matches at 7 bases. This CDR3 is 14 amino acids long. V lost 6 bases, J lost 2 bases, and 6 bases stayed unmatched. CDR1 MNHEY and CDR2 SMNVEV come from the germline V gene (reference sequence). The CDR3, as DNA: TGTGCCAGCAGCGACAGGGCTAAAAACACTGAAGCTTTCTTT. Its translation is CASSDRAKNTEAFF.

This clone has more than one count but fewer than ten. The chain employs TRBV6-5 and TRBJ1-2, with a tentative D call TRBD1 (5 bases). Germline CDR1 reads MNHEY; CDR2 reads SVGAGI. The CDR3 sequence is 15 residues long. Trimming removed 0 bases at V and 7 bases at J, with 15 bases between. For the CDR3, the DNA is TGTGCCAGCAGTTACTCTAGCGGGCAGGGAGGTGGCTACACCTTC. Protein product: CASSYSSGQGGGYTF.

CDR3 DNA sequence: TGTGCCAGCCGAAAATTACGGGAGGGCGGGCAGCCCCAGCATTTT. Translation gives CASRKLREGGQPQHF. The J gene is TRBJ1-5, the V gene TRBV6-5, with D uncertain. The length of the CDR3 is 15 residues. The ends were cut back, 8 bases at V and 7 bases at J, with 21 bases in the middle. Germline CDR1 and CDR2: MNHEY and SVGAGI.

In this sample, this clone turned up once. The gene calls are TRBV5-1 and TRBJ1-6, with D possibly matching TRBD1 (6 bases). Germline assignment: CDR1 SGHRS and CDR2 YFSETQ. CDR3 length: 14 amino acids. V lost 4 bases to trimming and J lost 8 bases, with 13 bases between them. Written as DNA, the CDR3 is TGCGCCAGCAGCCCAGGGGATCTGGATTCACCCCTCCACTTT. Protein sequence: CASSPGDLDSPLHF.

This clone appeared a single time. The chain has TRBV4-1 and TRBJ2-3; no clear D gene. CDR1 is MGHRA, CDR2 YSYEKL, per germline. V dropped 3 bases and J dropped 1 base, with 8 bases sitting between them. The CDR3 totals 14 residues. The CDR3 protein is CASSHAAGTDTQYF. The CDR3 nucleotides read TGCGCCAGCAGCCACGCTGCGGGCACAGATACGCAGTATTTT.

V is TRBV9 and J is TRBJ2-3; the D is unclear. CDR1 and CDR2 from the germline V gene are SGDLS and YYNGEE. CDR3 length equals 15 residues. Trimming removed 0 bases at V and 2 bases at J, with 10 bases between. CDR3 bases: TGTGCCAGCAGCGTAGGAGGCCTCTCCACAGATACGCAGTATTTT. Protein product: CASSVGGLSTDTQYF.

The CDR3 coding sequence is TGCAGCGCCCGTGGGGGAACAGGGAACCTGATGAACACTGAAGCTTTCTTT. Translation gives CSARGGTGNLMNTEAFF. The chain recombines TRBV29-1 with TRBJ1-1; D might be TRBD1 (6 bases). Germline loops: CDR1 SQVTM, CDR2 ANQGSEA. Trimming took 7 bases from V and 0 from J, leaving 24 bases between them. CDR3 length: 17 residues.

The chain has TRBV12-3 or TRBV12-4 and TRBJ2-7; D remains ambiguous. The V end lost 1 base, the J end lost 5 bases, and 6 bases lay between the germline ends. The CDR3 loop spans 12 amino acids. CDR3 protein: CASSLGHNEQYF. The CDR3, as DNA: TGTGCCAGCAGTTTAGGACACAACGAGCAGTACTTC.

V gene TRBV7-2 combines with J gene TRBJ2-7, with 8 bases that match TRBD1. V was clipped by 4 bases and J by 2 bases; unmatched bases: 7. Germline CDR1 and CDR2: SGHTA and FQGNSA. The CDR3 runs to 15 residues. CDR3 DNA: TGTGCCAGCAGCTCGAGACAGGGGAGGACCTACGAGCAGTACTTC. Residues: CASSSRQGRTYEQYF.

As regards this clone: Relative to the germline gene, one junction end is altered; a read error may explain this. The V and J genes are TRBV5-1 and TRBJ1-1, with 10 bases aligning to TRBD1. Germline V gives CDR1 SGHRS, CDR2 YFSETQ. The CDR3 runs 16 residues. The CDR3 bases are TGCGCCAGCGGCTTGGTGCAGACAGGGGGCATAACTGAAGCTTTCTTT. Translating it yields CASGLVQTGGITEAFF.

This CDR3 reads CASSAGRTNYGYTF. CDR3 DNA sequence: TGTGCCAGCAGCGCAGGGAGGACGAACTATGGCTACACCTTC. The genes are TRBV9 and TRBJ1-2; possible D gene TRBD1, 5 bases. CDR1 SGDLS and CDR2 YYNGEE come from the germline V gene. There are 14 residues in the CDR3. V gave up 3 bases and J gave up 2 bases, with 11 bases separating them.

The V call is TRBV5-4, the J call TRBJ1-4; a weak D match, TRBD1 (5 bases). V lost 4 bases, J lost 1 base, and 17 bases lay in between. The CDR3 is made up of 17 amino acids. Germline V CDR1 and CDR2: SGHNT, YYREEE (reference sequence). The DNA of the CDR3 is TGTGCCAGCAGCAGAGCTACAGGACCGGGAACTAATGAAAAACTGTTTTTT. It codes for CASSRATGPGTNEKLFF.

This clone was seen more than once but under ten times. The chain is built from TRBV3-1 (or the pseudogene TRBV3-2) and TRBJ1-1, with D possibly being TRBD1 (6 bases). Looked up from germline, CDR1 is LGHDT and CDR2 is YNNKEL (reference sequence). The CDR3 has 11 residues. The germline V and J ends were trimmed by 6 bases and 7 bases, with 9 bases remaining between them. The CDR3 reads CASSKDSEAFF. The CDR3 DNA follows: TGTGCCAGCAGTAAGGACAGTGAAGCTTTCTTT.

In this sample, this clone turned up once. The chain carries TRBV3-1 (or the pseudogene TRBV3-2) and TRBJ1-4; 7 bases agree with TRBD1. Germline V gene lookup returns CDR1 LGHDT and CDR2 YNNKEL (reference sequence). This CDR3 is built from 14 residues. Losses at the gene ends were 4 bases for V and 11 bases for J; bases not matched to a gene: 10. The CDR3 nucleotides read TGTGCCAGCAGCCTAGACAGGGCCAGTCTGAAACTGTTTTTT. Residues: CASSLDRASLKLFF.

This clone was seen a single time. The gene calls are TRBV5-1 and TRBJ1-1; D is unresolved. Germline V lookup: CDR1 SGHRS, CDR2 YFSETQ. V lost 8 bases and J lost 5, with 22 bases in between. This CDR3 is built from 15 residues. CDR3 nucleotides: TGCGCCAGTGACCCCCTAGGAGGGATGGCAACTGAAGCTTTCTTT. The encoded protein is CASDPLGGMATEAFF.

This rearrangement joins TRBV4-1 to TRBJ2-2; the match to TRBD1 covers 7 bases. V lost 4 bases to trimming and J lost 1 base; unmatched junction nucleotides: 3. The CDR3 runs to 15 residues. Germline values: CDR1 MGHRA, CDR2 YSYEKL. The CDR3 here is CASSRGQQNTGELFF. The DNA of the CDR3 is TGCGCCAGCAGCCGGGGACAGCAGAACACCGGGGAGCTGTTTTTT.